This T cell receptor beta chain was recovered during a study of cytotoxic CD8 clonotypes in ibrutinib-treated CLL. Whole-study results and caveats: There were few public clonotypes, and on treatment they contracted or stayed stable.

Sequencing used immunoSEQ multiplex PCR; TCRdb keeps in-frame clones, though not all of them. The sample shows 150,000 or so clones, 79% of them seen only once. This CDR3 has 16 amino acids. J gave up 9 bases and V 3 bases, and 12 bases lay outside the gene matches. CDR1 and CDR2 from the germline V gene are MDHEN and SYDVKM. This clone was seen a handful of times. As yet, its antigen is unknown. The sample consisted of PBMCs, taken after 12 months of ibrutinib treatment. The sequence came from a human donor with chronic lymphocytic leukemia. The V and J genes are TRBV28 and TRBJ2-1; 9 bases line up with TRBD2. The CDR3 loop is CASSFLLGGRAGEQFF. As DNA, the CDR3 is TGTGCCAGCAGTTTCCTCCTCGGCGGGAGGGCCGGTGAGCAGTTCTTC.